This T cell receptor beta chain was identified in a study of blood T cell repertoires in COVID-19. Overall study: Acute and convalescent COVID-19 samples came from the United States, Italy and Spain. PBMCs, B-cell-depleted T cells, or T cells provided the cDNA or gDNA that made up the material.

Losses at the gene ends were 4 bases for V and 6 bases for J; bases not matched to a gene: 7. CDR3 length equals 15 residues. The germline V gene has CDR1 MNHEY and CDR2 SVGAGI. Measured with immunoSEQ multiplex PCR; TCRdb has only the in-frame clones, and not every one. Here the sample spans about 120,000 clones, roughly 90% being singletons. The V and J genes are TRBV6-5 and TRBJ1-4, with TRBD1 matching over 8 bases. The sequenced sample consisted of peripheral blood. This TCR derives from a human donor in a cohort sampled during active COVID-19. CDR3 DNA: TGTGCCAGCAGTTCGCGCCAGGGGGCGCATGAAAAACTGTTTTTT. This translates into CASSSRQGAHEKLFF.